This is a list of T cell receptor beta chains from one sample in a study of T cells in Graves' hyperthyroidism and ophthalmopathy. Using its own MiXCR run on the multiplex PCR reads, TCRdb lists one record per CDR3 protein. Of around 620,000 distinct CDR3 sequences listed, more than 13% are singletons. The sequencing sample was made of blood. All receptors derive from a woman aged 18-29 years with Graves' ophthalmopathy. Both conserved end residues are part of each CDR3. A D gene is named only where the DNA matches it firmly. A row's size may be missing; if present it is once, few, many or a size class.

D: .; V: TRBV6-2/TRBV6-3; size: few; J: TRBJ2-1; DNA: TGTGCCAGCAGTTATGGAGGGGAGGTCAAGCAGTTCTTC; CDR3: CASSYGGEVKQFF
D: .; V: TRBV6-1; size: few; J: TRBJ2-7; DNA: TGTGCCAGCACCATTCCCGGGAACATCTACGAGCAGTACTTC; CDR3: CASTIPGNIYEQYF
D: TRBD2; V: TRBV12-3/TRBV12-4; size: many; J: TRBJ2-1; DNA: TGTGCCAGCAGCCGACTAGCGGGAGGGTACAATGAGCAGTTCTTC; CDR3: CASSRLAGGYNEQFF
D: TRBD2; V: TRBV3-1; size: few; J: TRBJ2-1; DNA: TGTGCCAGCAGCCAAACGGCTAGCGGGACTTACTACAATGAGCAGTTCTTC; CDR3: CASSQTASGTYYNEQFF
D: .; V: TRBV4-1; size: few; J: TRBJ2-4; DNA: TGCGCCAGCAGCTGGGTGGGGGCCAAAAACATTCAGTACTTC; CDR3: CASSWVGAKNIQYF
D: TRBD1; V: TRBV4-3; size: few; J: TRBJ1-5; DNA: TGCGCCAGCAGCCAAGGGACAGGTCTTAATCAGCCCCAGCATTTT; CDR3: CASSQGTGLNQPQHF
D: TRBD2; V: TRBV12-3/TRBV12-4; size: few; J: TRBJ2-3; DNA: TGTGCCAGCAGTTTTAGCGGGGGTAGCACAGATACGCAGTATTTT; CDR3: CASSFSGGSTDTQYF
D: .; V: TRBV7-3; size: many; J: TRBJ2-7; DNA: TGTGCCAGCAGTCCCAGACAGGCCTCCTACGAGCAGTACTTC; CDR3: CASSPRQASYEQYF
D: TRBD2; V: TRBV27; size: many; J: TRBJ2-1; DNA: TGTGCCAGCAGTCAATGGGGACTAGCGGGGGGAAGCTCCTACAATGAGCAGTTCTTC; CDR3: CASSQWGLAGGSSYNEQFF
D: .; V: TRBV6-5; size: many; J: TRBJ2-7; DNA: TGTGCCAGCAGTTACTCGGGCCCCTACGAGCAGTACTTC; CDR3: CASSYSGPYEQYF
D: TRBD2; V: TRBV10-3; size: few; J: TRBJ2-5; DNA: TGTGCCACCAGTTCTCAGGGACTAGACCAAGAGACCCAGTACTTC; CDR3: CATSSQGLDQETQYF
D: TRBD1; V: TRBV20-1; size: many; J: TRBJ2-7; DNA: TGCAGTGCTACAGGGACAGCTCACTCCTACGAGCAGTACTTC; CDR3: CSATGTAHSYEQYF
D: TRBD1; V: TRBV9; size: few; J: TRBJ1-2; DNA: TGTGCCAGCACCGGCCGGGGGACAGGAAGCTATGGCTACACCTTC; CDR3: CASTGRGTGSYGYTF
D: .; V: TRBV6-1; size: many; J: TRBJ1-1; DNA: TGTGCCAGCAGGAGGGATGTCGCTGAAGCTTTCTTT; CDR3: CASRRDVAEAFF
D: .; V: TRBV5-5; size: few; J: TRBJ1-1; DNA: TGTGCCAGCAGCTTGGCCGGGGCAGGGCGGGGGACTGAAGCTTTCTTT; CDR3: CASSLAGAGRGTEAFF
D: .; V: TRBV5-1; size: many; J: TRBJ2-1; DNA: TGCGCCAGCAGCTTGGCGCGGGAACCCTACAATGAGCAGTTCTTC; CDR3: CASSLAREPYNEQFF
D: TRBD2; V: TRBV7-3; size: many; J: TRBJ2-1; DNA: TGTGCCAGCAGCCTACAAGCGGGAAGCCCCTCCGAGCAGTTCTTC; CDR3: CASSLQAGSPSEQFF
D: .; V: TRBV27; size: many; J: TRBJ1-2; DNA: TGTGCCAGCAGCCCCCTAACCGGGCCCAAAAACTATGGCTACACCTTC; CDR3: CASSPLTGPKNYGYTF
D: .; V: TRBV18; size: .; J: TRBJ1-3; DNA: TGTGCCAGCTCACCACCGGTCGGGGGAAGCTCTGGAAACACCATATATTTT; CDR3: CASSPPVGGSSGNTIYF
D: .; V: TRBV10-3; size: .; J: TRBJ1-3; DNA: TGTGCCATCAGCCAACAGGAGTCTGGAAACACCATATATTTT; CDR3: CAISQQESGNTIYF
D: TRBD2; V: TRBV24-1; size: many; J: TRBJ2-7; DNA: TGTGCCACCAGTACCGGGACTAGCGGCTACGAGCAGTACTTC; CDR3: CATSTGTSGYEQYF
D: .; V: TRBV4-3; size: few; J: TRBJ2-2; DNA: TGCGCCAGCAGCCAAGATAGGGGACATTCTTATTACGCCGGGGAGCTGTTTTTT; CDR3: CASSQDRGHSYYAGELFF
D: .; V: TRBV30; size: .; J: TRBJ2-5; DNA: TGTGCCTGGAGTTATCCTAACCAAGAGACCCAGTACTTC; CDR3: CAWSYPNQETQYF
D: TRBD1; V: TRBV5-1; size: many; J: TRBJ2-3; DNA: TGCGCCAGCAGCTTGGTATGGACAGGAAGGTTGGATACGCAGTATTTT; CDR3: CASSLVWTGRLDTQYF
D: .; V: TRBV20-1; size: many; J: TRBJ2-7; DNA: TGCAGTGCTGCCCCCCCGCGGAAGAGGGGTATATACGAGCAGTACTTC; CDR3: CSAAPPRKRGIYEQYF
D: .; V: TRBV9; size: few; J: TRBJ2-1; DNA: TGTGCCAGCAGCGTAGAGGCAGGGAAAACAAATGAGCAGTTCTTC; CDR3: CASSVEAGKTNEQFF
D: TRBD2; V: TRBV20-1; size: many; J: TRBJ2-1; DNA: TGCAGTGCTAGCACCCACGTTCCGGGACTAGCGGCGTACAATGAGCAGTTCTTC; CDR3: CSASTHVPGLAAYNEQFF
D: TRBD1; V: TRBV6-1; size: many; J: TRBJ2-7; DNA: TGTGCCAGCAGGGACAGGGTGGTCTACGAGCAGTACTTC; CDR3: CASRDRVVYEQYF
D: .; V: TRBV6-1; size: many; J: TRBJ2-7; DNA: TGTGCCAGCAGCGCCGGCCAGGGACGGCCCTCCTACGAGCAGTACTTC; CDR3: CASSAGQGRPSYEQYF
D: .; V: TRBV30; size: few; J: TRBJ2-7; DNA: TGTGCCTGGAGTGTACAGAGGGAACGCTACGAGCAGTACTTC; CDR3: CAWSVQRERYEQYF
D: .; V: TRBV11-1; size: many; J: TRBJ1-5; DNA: TGTGCCAGCAGCTTGCGTGGGGCCAATCAGCCCCAGCATTTT; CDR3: CASSLRGANQPQHF
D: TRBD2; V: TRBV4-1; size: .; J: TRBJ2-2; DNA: TGCGCCAGCAGCCTAAGTACTAGCGGTTGGGGGGAGCTGTTTTTT; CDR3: CASSLSTSGWGELFF
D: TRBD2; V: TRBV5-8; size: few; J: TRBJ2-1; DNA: TGTGCCAGCAGCTTGGTGGGGGGCGGGAGGGCCCGGGAGCAGTTCTTC; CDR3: CASSLVGGGRAREQFF
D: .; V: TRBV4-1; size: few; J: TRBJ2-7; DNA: TGCGCCAGCAGCCAAGCCAAATCCCCCTACGAGCAGTACTTC; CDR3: CASSQAKSPYEQYF
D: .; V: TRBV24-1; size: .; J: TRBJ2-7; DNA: TGTGCCACCAGTGATCCTCGGGGAAACTCCTACGAGCAGTACTTC; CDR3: CATSDPRGNSYEQYF
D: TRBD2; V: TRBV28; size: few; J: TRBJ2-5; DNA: TGTGCCAGCAGTTTAGGGTCTCTAGCGGGAGTAGAGACCCAGTACTTC; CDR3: CASSLGSLAGVETQYF
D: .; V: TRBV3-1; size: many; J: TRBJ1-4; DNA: TGTGCCAGCAGCCAAGGGGACGAAAAACTGTTTTTT; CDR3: CASSQGDEKLFF
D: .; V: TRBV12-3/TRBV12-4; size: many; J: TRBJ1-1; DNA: TGTGCCAGCAGTTTAGTAGCCCGGGGGAACACTGAAGCTTTCTTT; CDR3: CASSLVARGNTEAFF
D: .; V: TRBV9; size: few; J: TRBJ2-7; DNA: TGTGCCAGCAGCGCTCGCTCGGGGCGCATCTACGAGCAGTACTTC; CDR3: CASSARSGRIYEQYF
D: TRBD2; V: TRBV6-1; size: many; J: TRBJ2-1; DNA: TGTGCCAGCGGGAGGGCGAATTACAATGAGCAGTTCTTC; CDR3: CASGRANYNEQFF
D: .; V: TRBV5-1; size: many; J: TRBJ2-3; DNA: TGCGCCAGCAGCTTGCAGGGAGGCCAGGATACGCAGTATTTT; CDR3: CASSLQGGQDTQYF
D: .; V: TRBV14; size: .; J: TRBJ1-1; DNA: TGTGCCAGCAGCCAAGTGAGGCTGCGGAACACTGAAGCTTTCTTT; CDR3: CASSQVRLRNTEAFF
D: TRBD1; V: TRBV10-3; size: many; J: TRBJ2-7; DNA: TGTGCCATCAGTGAAGGGGGGCAGGGGGCCGCCTACGAGCAGTACTTC; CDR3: CAISEGGQGAAYEQYF
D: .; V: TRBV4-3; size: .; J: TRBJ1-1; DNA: TGCGCCAGCAGCCAAGATGGGCAGGGCGGCACTGAAGCTTTCTTT; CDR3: CASSQDGQGGTEAFF
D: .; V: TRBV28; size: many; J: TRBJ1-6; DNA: TGTGCCAGCAGTTTATTGCCCAGGGGCCTCTATAATTCACCCCTCCACTTT; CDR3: CASSLLPRGLYNSPLHF
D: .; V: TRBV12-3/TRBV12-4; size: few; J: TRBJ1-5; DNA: TGTGCCAGCAGCTTCAGGGGATCCCTCAATCAGCCCCAGCATTTT; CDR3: CASSFRGSLNQPQHF
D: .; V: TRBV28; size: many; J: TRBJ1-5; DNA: TGTGCCACCTACCGGGAGGGCCGGAGCAATCAGCCCCAGCATTTT; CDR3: CATYREGRSNQPQHF
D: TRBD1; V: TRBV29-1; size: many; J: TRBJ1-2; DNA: TGCAGCGTTGGACAGGGGGGTACCTATGGCTACACCTTC; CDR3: CSVGQGGTYGYTF
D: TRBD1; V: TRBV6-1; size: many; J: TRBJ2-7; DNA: TGTGCCAGCACTAAGAACCGGGACAGCCGCTACGAGCAGTACTTC; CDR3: CASTKNRDSRYEQYF
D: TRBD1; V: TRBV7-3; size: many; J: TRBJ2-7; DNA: TGTGCCAGCCCAGGACAGGGGGCCTACGAGCAGTACTTC; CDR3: CASPGQGAYEQYF
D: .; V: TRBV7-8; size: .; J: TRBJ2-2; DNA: TGTGCCAGCAGCACGCGCGACCTAAGCGGGGAGCTGTTTTTT; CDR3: CASSTRDLSGELFF
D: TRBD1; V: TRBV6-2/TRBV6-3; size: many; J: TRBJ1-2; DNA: TGTGCCAGCAGTTACGAGGGACAGGGGAGCTATGGCTACACCTTC; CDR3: CASSYEGQGSYGYTF
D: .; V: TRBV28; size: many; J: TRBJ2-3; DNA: TGTGCCAGCGACGATAGCACAGATACGCAGTATTTT; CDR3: CASDDSTDTQYF
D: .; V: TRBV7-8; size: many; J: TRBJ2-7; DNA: TGTGCCAGCTTAGGGGGGGGCTCCTACGAGCAGTACTTC; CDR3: CASLGGGSYEQYF
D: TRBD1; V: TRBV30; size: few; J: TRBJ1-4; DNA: TGTGCCTGGATGCTCGGACAGGGAGAAGAAAAACTGTTTTTT; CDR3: CAWMLGQGEEKLFF
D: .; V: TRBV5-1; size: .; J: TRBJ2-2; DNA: TGCGCCAGCAGCGGGAGGCCGGGCACCGGGGAGCTGTTTTTT; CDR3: CASSGRPGTGELFF
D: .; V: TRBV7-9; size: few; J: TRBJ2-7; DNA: TGTGCCAGCAGCCGTGTGGGGGGCGCGTACGAGCAGTACTTC; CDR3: CASSRVGGAYEQYF
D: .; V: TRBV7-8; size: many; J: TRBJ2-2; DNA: TGTGCCAGCAGCTTAGAACGACAGGTCAACACCGGGGAGCTGTTTTTT; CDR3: CASSLERQVNTGELFF
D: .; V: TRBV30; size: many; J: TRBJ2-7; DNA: TGTGCCTGGAGGAAGAGCTACGAGCAGTACTTC; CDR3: CAWRKSYEQYF
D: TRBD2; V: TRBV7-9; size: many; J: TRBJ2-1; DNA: TGTGCCAGCAGCTCAGGGACTAGCGGGAGAGCGGGCTACAATGAGCAGTTCTTC; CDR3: CASSSGTSGRAGYNEQFF